The rows below give T cell receptor beta chains drawn from one sample of a study of cytomegalovirus exposure and HLA in healthy donors. Data came from immunoSEQ multiplex PCR; TCRdb stores just in-frame clones and leaves some out. The table includes 150,000 to 200,000 clones, approximately 85% detected once. What was sequenced was PBMCs. The receptors shown here come from a man aged 45 to 65 in good health and CMV-seropositive. Both conserved end residues are part of each CDR3. A D gene is named only where the DNA matches it firmly. For some rows the clone size is stated as once, few or many, or as a class when expanded; others skip it.

clone_size | j_call | d_call | v_call | cdr3_aa | cdr3_nt
- | TRBJ2-3 | TRBD2 | TRBV10-1 | CASNFLGLAGATDTQYF | TGCGCCAGCAACTTCCTAGGACTAGCGGGAGCCACAGATACGCAGTATTTT
few | TRBJ2-7 | TRBD1 | TRBV6-5 | CASSEDRALSYEQYF | TGTGCCAGCAGCGAGGACAGGGCTCTTTCCTACGAGCAGTACTTC
- | TRBJ2-3 | - | TRBV19 | CACSSRGRTDTQYF | TGTGCCTGCTCTTCCCGGGGTCGCACAGATACGCAGTATTTT
- | TRBJ1-5 | - | TRBV4-3 | CASSQVLTRDTDNQPQHF | TGCGCCAGCAGCCAGGTGCTCACCCGGGACACAGACAATCAGCCCCAGCATTTT
- | TRBJ2-3 | TRBD2 | TRBV18 | CASSLGTSGMGTDTQYF | TGTGCCAGCTCACTGGGGACTAGCGGGATGGGCACAGATACGCAGTATTTT
- | TRBJ2-3 | TRBD1 | TRBV7-3 | CASSARGNLADTQYF | TGTGCCAGCAGCGCCAGGGGGAATCTTGCAGATACGCAGTATTTT
- | TRBJ2-5 | TRBD2 | TRBV4-1 | CASSQDFDSSGGPETQYF | TGCGCCAGCAGCCAAGACTTTGATTCTTCGGGAGGGCCAGAGACCCAGTACTTC
- | TRBJ2-3 | TRBD2 | TRBV6-1 | CATDSGGDHLTQYF | TGTGCCACGGATAGCGGGGGGGACCATCTTACGCAGTATTTT
- | TRBJ1-2 | - | TRBV4-3 | CASSQDISGEGYTF | TGCGCCAGCAGCCAAGATATTTCAGGGGAAGGCTACACCTTC
- | TRBJ1-6 | TRBD1 | TRBV7-9 | CASSWGQGSTGSPLHF | TGTGCCAGCAGCTGGGGACAGGGATCGACCGGTTCACCCCTCCACTTT
few | TRBJ1-5 | TRBD1 | TRBV27 | CASSSALDRAPKYSNQPQHF | TGTGCCAGCAGTTCCGCTTTAGACAGGGCACCAAAATATAGCAATCAGCCCCAGCATTTT
- | TRBJ1-6 | - | TRBV4-1 | CASSQDTRFNSPLHF | TGCGCCAGCAGCCAAGATACCAGATTTAATTCACCCCTCCACTTT
- | TRBJ2-1 | TRBD1 | TRBV6-1 | CASGQGYNEQFF | TGTGCCAGCGGACAGGGCTACAATGAGCAGTTCTTC